This entry describes one TCR beta chain. The data derive from a study of blood T cell repertoires in COVID-19. Across the study: There were acute and convalescent COVID-19 samples, and they came from the United States, Italy and Spain.

V shed 4 bases and J shed 4 bases, with 11 bases lying between them. Germline V lookup: CDR1 MRHNA, CDR2 SNTAGT. This CDR3 has 14 amino acids. Enrolled through a virtual design, the participants were between 18 and 89 years of age and came from roughly 22 US areas. Participants' reported clinical history set cohort assignment. Original processing methods: Estimates of nucleated cell counts were drawn from the amplification of reference gene primers. TCRdb keeps only in-frame clones here, not all; method: immunoSEQ multiplex PCR. D and trimming come from the DNA, and the V and J calls and clone size come from that table. The sample lists about 260,000 clones, about nine tenths seen once, with 4.1% in the top ten.

Specimen: PBMCs or T cells enriched from blood (not recorded which). This chain links TRBV6-4 with TRBJ2-1, with a tentative D call TRBD1 (6 bases). The sequence was collected from a woman in her 30s with acute COVID-19. CDR3: CASSAGHTYNEQFF. The CDR3 bases are TGTGCCAGCAGTGCGGGACACACTTACAATGAGCAGTTCTTC.